The sequence of this T cell receptor (beta chain) was determined in a study of blood T cells in healthy people across ages. This clonotype was counted between two and nine times. The germline gives CDR1 MDHEN, CDR2 SYDVKM. V shed 5 bases, J shed 5 bases, and the junction held 3 bases outside the gene matches. The CDR3 loop spans 14 amino acids. The study isolated at least 6.5 million PBMCs from each sample. Total RNA amounts of at least 6 micrograms were extracted per sample. Primers used in a second PCR of about 6 to 11 cycles were a sample-barcoded 5' primer and a J-beta primer mix. Each cDNA molecule was tagged by a template-switch adaptor with 12 random nucleotides. TCRdb reprocessed the 5' RACE reads via MiXCR and lists one record per CDR3 protein. The table has hundreds of thousands of distinct CDR3 sequences, around two thirds seen once; the top ten hold 25% to 35%.

Sequences were obtained from blood. This clonotype was obtained from a man between 25 and 39 years old in good health. The chain joins TRBV28 to TRBJ2-1, with 10 bases that match TRBD2. CDR3 residues: CASSLAGVNNEQFF. The DNA of the CDR3 is TGTGCCAGCAGTCTAGCGGGGGTTAACAATGAGCAGTTCTTC. The full variable domain, with the rest looked up from reference TRBV28 and TRBJ2-1, is DVKVTQSSRYLVKRTGEKVFLECVQDMDHENMFWYRQDPGLGLRLIYFSYDVKMKEKGDIPEGYSVSREKKERFSLILESASTNQTSMYLCASSLAGVNNEQFFGPGTRLTVL.